Shown below are 12 T cell receptor beta chains from a single sample sequenced in a study of blood T cell repertoires in COVID-19. Sequenced by immunoSEQ multiplex PCR; TCRdb stores in-frame clones only, minus some. This table holds approximately 130,000 clones, roughly 87% found once. The sample was PBMCs or T cells enriched from blood (not recorded which). These receptors all come from a man aged 25-45 years who had recovered from COVID-19.

This chain joins TRBV25-1 and TRBJ2-3; D might be TRBD1 (5 bases). The ends were cut back, 0 bases at V and 0 bases at J, with 10 bases in the middle. Germline V lookup: CDR1 MGHDK, CDR2 SYGVNS. CDR3 length: 16 amino acids. CDR3 bases: TGTGCCAGCAGTGAATATCAGGGAACTAGCACAGATACGCAGTATTTT. It is translated as CASSEYQGTSTDTQYF.

V usage is TRBV19 and J usage is TRBJ1-2; D perhaps matches TRBD1 (6 bases). V was shortened by 4 bases and J by 0 bases, with 9 bases between the two germline ends. The CDR3 length is 14 residues. From germline, CDR1 is LNHDA and CDR2 SQIVND (reference sequence). The CDR3 sequence: CASSTRTANYGYTF. The CDR3 nucleotides read TGTGCCAGTAGTACACGGACAGCTAACTATGGCTACACCTTC.

The rearrangement joins TRBV3-1 (or the pseudogene TRBV3-2) to TRBJ2-3; 12 nucleotides align to TRBD2. V gave up 3 bases and J gave up 6 bases; unmatched junction bases: 13. Germline V gene lookup returns CDR1 LGHDT and CDR2 YNNKEL (reference sequence). There are 18 residues in the CDR3. CDR3 nucleotides: TGTGCCAGCAGCCACAGATCCGTTCTAGCGGGAGGGGCGGATACGCAGTATTTT. It translates to CASSHRSVLAGGADTQYF.

The rearrangement uses TRBV27 and TRBJ1-2; TRBD1 aligns across 7 bases. The V and J ends lost 3 bases and 8 bases, in that order; junction bases with no gene match: 21. Germline V lookup: CDR1 MNHEY, CDR2 SMNVEV (reference sequence). The CDR3 length is 18 residues. Written as DNA, the CDR3 is TGTGCCAGCAGTTTGGCTCTTAACAGGGGACAGTTGATGGAGGGCTACACCTTC. Protein: CASSLALNRGQLMEGYTF.

This clone was found a few times. CDR3: CASGIQGGSPLHF. The CDR3 DNA sequence: TGTGCCAGCGGGATTCAGGGGGGTTCACCCCTCCACTTT. J is TRBJ1-6 and V is TRBV12-3 or TRBV12-4, with 7 nucleotides matching TRBD1. The CDR3 has 13 amino acids. V gave up 8 bases and J gave up 9 bases; unmatched junction bases: 7.

The V call is TRBV5-4, the J call TRBJ1-1; TRBD1 aligns across 7 bases. V lost 4 bases to trimming and J lost 3 bases; unmatched junction nucleotides: 12. The CDR3 totals 16 residues. Per the germline V gene, CDR1 is SGHNT and CDR2 is YYREEE (reference sequence). The CDR3 reads CASSPQVGTGDTEAFF. DNA of the CDR3: TGTGCCAGCAGCCCCCAAGTTGGCACAGGGGACACTGAAGCTTTCTTT.

The chain joins TRBV11-2 to TRBJ2-3; 8 positions agree with TRBD2. Germline V gene lookup returns CDR1 SGHAT and CDR2 FQNNGV. This CDR3 comprises 17 residues. With 3 bases clipped from V and 4 bases from J, the junction kept 12 bases outside the gene matches. This CDR3 is CASSFLRGAGGPDTQYF. CDR3 DNA: TGTGCCAGCAGCTTCCTTCGGGGGGCGGGAGGCCCAGATACGCAGTATTTT.

The chain couples TRBV5-4 to TRBJ2-7; no reliable D call. The germline CDR1 and CDR2 sequences are SGHNT and YYREEE (reference sequence). Trimming removed 2 bases from V and 4 bases from J, with 7 bases in between. The CDR3 totals 12 residues. The chain's CDR3 is CASSFGAYEQYF. The CDR3 nucleotides are TGTGCCAGCAGCTTTGGAGCTTACGAGCAGTACTTC. Drawing the rest from reference TRBV5-4 and TRBJ2-7, the complete variable domain is ETGVTQSPTHLIKTRGQQVTLRCSSQSGHNTVSWYQQALGQGPQFIFQYYREEENGRGNFPPRFSGLQFPNYSSELNVNALELDDSALYLCASSFGAYEQYFGPGTRLTVT.

This clone has only a few counts. V gene TRBV19 combines with J gene TRBJ1-2, with D hard to call. Per the germline V gene, CDR1 is LNHDA and CDR2 is SQIVND (reference sequence). V was cut by 1 base and J by 8 bases, with 11 bases left in between. The CDR3 sequence is 13 residues long. CDR3 coding DNA: TGTGCCAGTAGTATAGGTGGGAGCGGAGGCTACACCTTC. Translated, it gives CASSIGGSGGYTF.

This chain uses TRBV19 with TRBJ1-2, with 8 bases aligning to TRBD1. With V trimmed by 7 bases and J by 4 bases, 11 bases remained unmatched. The germline gives CDR1 LNHDA, CDR2 SQIVND (reference sequence). This CDR3 has 15 residues. This CDR3 is CASTPDRGFGYGYTF. The DNA of the CDR3 is TGTGCCAGTACCCCTGACAGGGGTTTTGGCTATGGCTACACCTTC. The full variable domain, with the rest looked up from reference TRBV19 and TRBJ1-2, is DGGITQSPKYLFRKEGQNVTLSCEQNLNHDAMYWYRQDPGQGLRLIYYSQIVNDFQKGDIAEGYSVSREKKESFPLTVTSAQKNPTAFYLCASTPDRGFGYGYTFGSGTRLTVV.

As DNA, the CDR3 is TGCGCCAGCAGTCACCCCCCGATCACAGTAGGCGTCGAGCAGTACTTC. Residues: CASSHPPITVGVEQYF. The J gene is TRBJ2-7, the V gene TRBV23-1; D is ambiguous. TRBV23-1 is placed among ORFs of uncertain function. This CDR3 contains 16 residues. Trimming removed 3 bases from V and 6 bases from J, with 21 bases in between.

V usage is TRBV11-2 and J usage is TRBJ1-3, with TRBD1 matching over 9 bases. The CDR3 covers 16 residues. CDR1 is SGHAT and CDR2 is FQNNGV in the germline V gene. Trimming at V came to 2 bases and at J to 0 bases, leaving 2 bases not matched to a gene. CDR3 DNA sequence: TGTGCCAGCAGCTTATTGGGACAGGGCTCTGGAAACACCATATATTTT. This sequence encodes CASSLLGQGSGNTIYF. The complete variable domain, with remaining parts taken from reference TRBV11-2 and TRBJ1-3, reads EAGVAQSPRYKIIEKRQSVAFWCNPISGHATLYWYQQILGQGPKLLIQFQNNGVVDDSQLPKDRFSAERLKGVDSTLKIQPAKLEDSAVYLCASSLLGQGSGNTIYFGEGSWLTVV.